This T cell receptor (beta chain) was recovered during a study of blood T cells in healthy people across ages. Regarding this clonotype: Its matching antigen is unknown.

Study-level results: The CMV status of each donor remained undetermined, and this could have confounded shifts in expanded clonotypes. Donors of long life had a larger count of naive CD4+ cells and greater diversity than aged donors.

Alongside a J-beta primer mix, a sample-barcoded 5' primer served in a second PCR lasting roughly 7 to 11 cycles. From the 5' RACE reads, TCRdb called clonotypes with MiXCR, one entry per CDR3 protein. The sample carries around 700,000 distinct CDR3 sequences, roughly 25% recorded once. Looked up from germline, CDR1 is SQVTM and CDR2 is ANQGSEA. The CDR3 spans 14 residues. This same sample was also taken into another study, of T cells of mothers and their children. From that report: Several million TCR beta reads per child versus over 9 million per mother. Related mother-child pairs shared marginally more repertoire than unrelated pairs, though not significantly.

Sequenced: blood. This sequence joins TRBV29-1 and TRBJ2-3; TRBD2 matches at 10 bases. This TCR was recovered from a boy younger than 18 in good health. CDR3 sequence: CSLNLAGAPDTQYF. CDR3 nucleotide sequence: TGCAGTCTAAACCTAGCGGGAGCCCCGGATACGCAGTATTTT.